This TCR beta chain was recovered during a study of Tregs in tolerant kidney transplant recipients. About the study: The nonmyeloablative bone marrow transplants came from related graft donors, with transient mixed chimerism.

About this clone itself: No antigen is known for it.

The ends lost 0 bases at V and 5 bases at J; junction bases unmatched: 9. Germline V CDR1 and CDR2: SGHTA, FQGNSA. CDR3 length: 16 amino acids. Findings and limits, study-wide: Some patients' samples used different primers over time, so nucleotide sequences weren't comparable.

Repertoires were generated with immunoSEQ multiplex PCR, while TCRdb's copy carries only in-frame clones and drops some. This table holds under 85,000 clones, 85% to 90% found once. V gene TRBV7-2 combines with J gene TRBJ2-5; TRBD2 matches at 7 bases. Specimen: CD4+ T cells from blood, collected before the transplant. The receptor was derived from a human donor who received a combined kidney and bone marrow transplant. The CDR3 reads CASSLAGGHWGETQYF. The CDR3 region has the DNA TGTGCCAGCAGCTTAGCGGGAGGGCATTGGGGTGAGACCCAGTACTTC.